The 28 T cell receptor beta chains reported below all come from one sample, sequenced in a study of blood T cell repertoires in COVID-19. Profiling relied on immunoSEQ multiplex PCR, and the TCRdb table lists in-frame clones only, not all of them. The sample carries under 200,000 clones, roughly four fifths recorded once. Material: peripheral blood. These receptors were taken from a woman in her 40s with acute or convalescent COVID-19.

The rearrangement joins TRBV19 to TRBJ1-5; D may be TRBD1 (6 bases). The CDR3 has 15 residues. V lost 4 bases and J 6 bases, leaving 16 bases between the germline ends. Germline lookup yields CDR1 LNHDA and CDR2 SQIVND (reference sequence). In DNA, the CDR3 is TGTGCCAGTAGTACGATGGCAGGGGAAACTCAGCCCCAGCATTTT. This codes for CASSTMAGETQPQHF.

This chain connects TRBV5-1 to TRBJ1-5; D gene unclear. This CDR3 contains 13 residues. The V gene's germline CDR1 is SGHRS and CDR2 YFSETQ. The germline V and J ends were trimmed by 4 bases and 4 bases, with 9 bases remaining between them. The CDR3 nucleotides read TGCGCCAGCAGCCCTGAGGTGAATCAGCCCCAGCATTTT. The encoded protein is CASSPEVNQPQHF.

CDR3 loop: CASSQAGLAKNIQYF. As DNA, the CDR3 is TGCGCCAGCAGCCAAGCAGGACTAGCCAAAAACATTCAGTACTTC. This rearrangement joins TRBV4-1 to TRBJ2-4, with D perhaps matching TRBD2 (5 bases). Germline values: CDR1 MGHRA, CDR2 YSYEKL. CDR3 length: 15 amino acids. V gave up 1 base and J gave up 0 bases, with 7 bases separating them.

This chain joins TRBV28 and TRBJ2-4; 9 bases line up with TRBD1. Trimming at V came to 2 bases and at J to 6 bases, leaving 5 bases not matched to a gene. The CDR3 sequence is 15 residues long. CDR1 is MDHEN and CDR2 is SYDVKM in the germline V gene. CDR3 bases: TGTGCCAGCAGTTTAGGCCTGGGACAGGGAAACATTCAGTACTTC. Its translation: CASSLGLGQGNIQYF.

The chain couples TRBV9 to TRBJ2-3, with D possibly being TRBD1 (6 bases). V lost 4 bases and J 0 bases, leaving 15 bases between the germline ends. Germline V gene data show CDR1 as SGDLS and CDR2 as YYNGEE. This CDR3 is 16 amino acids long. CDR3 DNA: TGTGCCAGCAGCCCGGGACACCAATTTAGCACAGATACGCAGTATTTT. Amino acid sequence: CASSPGHQFSTDTQYF.

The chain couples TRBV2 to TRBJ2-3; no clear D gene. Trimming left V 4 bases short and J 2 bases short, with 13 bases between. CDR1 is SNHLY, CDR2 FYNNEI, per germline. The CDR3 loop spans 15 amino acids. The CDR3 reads CASSAFGSPTDTQYF. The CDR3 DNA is TGTGCCAGCAGTGCTTTCGGGTCCCCCACAGATACGCAGTATTTT. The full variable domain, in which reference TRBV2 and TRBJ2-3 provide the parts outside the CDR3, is EPEVTQTPSHQVTQMGQEVILRCVPISNHLYFYWYRQILGQKVEFLVSFYNNEISEKSEIFDDQFSVERPDGSNFTLKIRSTKLEDSAMYFCASSAFGSPTDTQYFGPGTRLTVL.

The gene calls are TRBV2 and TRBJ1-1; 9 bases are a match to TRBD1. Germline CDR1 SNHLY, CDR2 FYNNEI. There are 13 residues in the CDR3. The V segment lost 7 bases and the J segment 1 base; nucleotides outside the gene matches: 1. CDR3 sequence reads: CASTTGGNTEAFF. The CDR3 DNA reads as TGTGCCAGCACGACAGGGGGGAACACTGAAGCTTTCTTT.

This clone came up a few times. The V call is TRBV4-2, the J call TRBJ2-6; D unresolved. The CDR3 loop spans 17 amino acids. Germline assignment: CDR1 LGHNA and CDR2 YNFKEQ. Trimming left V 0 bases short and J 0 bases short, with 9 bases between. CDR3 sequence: CASSQEVRSSGANVLTF. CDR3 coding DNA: TGTGCCAGCAGCCAAGAAGTAAGGAGCTCTGGGGCCAACGTCCTGACTTTC.

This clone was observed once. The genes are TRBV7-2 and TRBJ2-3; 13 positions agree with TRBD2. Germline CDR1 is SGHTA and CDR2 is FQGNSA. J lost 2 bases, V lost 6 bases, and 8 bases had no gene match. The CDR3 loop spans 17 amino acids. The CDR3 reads CASRKTSGGPSTDTQYF. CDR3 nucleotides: TGTGCCAGCAGGAAGACTAGCGGGGGGCCCTCCACAGATACGCAGTATTTT.

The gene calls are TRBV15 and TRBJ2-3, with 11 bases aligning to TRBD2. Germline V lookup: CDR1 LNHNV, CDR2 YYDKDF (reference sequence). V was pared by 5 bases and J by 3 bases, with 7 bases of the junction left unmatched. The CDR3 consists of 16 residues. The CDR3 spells CATSSDSGGVTDTQYF. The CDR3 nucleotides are TGTGCCACCAGCTCCGATAGCGGGGGGGTAACAGATACGCAGTATTTT.

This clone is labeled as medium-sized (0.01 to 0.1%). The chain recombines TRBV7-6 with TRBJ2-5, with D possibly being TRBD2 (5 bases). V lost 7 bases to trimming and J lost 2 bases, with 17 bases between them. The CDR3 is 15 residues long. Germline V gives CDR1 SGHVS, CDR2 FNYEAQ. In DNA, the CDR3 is TGTGCCAGCACTCGGAAGGCGGGCTATCAAGAGACCCAGTACTTC. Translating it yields CASTRKAGYQETQYF. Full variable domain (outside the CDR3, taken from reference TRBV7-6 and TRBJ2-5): GAGVSQSPRYKVTKRGQDVALRCDPISGHVSLYWYRQALGQGPEFLTYFNYEAQQDKSGLPNDRFSAERPEGSISTLTIQRTEQRDSAMYRCASTRKAGYQETQYFGPGTRLLVL.

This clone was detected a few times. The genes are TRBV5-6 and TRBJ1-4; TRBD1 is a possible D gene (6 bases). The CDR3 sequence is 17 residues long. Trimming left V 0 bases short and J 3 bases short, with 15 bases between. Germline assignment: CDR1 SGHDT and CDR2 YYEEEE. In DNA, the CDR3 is TGTGCCAGCAGCTTGGGGGGGCCGACAGTCTCTAATGAAAAACTGTTTTTT. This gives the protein CASSLGGPTVSNEKLFF.

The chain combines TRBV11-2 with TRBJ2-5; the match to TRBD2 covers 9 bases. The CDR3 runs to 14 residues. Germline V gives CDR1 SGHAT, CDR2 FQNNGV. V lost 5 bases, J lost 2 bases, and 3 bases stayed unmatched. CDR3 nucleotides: TGTGCCAGCAGCAAGGGACTAGCTCAAGAGACCCAGTACTTC. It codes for CASSKGLAQETQYF. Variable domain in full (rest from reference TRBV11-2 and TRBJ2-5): EAGVAQSPRYKIIEKRQSVAFWCNPISGHATLYWYQQILGQGPKLLIQFQNNGVVDDSQLPKDRFSAERLKGVDSTLKIQPAKLEDSAVYLCASSKGLAQETQYFGPGTRLLVL.

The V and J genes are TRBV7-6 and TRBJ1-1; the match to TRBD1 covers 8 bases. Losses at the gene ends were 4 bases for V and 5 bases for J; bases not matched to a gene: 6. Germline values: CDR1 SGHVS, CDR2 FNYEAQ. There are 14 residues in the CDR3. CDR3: CASSSVGQGTEAFF. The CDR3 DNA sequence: TGTGCCAGCAGCTCCGTAGGACAGGGAACTGAAGCTTTCTTT.

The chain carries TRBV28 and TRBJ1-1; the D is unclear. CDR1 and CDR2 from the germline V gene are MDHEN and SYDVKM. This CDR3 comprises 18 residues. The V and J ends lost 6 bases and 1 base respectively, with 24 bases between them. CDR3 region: CASSARGLILRQNTEAFF. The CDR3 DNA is TGTGCCAGCAGCGCGCGGGGTTTGATTTTAAGACAGAACACTGAAGCTTTCTTT.

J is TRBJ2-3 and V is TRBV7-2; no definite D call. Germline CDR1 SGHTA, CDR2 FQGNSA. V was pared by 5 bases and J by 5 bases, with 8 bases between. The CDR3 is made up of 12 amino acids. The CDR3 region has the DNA TGTGCCAGCAGCCCCCCGGGAGATACGCAGTATTTT. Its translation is CASSPPGDTQYF.

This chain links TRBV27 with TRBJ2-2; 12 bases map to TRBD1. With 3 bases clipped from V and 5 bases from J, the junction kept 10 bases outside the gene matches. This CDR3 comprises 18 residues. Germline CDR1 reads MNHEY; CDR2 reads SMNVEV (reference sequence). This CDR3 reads CASSFGTGGARGTGELFF. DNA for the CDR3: TGTGCCAGCAGTTTCGGGACAGGGGGCGCGAGGGGAACCGGGGAGCTGTTTTTT.

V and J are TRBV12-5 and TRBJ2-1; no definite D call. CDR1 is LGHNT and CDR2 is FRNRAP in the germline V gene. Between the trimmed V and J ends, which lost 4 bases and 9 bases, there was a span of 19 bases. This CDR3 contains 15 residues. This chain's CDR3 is CASGYTEKAGFEQFF. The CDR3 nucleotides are TGTGCTAGTGGTTATACAGAAAAGGCTGGGTTTGAGCAGTTCTTC.

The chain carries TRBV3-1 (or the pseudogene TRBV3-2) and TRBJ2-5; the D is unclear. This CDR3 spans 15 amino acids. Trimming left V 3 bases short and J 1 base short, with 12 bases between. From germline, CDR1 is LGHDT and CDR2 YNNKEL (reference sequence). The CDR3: CASSQTVQRQETQYF. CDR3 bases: TGTGCCAGCAGCCAGACGGTCCAGCGCCAAGAGACCCAGTACTTC.

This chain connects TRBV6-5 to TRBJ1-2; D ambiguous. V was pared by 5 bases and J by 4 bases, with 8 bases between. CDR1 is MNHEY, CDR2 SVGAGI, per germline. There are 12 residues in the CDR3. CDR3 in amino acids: CASSPEFYGYTF. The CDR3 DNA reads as TGTGCCAGCAGTCCTGAGTTCTATGGCTACACCTTC.

CDR3 residues: CASNGGGSPGNTIYF. CDR3 nucleotide sequence: TGTGCCAGCAACGGCGGGGGGTCTCCTGGAAACACCATATATTTT. The V call is TRBV9, the J call TRBJ1-3; TRBD1 might be the D (5 bases). The CDR3 is 15 residues long. Germline CDR1 SGDLS, CDR2 YYNGEE. Trimming removed 6 bases from V and 2 bases from J, with 15 bases in between.

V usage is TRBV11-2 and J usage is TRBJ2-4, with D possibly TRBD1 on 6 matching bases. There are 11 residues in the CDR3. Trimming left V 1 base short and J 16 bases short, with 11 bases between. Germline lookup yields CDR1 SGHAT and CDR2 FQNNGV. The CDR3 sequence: CASSLGQAIYF. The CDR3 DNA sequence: TGTGCCAGCAGCTTAGGACAGGCTATCTACTTC.

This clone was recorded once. CDR3 region: CASSPWTGNSDTIYF. DNA of the CDR3: TGTGCCAGCAGCCCATGGACAGGGAATTCGGACACCATATATTTT. This rearrangement joins TRBV28 to TRBJ1-3; 8 positions match TRBD1. With 6 bases clipped from V and 8 bases from J, the junction kept 12 bases outside the gene matches. There are 15 residues in the CDR3. Germline CDR1 is MDHEN and CDR2 is SYDVKM.

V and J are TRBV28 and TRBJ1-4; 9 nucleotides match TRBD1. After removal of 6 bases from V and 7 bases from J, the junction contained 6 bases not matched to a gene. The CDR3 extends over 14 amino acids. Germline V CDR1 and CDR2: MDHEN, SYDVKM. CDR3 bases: TGTGCCAGCAGGACGACAGGGGGGGGTGAAAAACTGTTTTTT. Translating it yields CASRTTGGGEKLFF.

CDR3 sequence reads: CASSLMGQGVFNEQYF. CDR3 nucleotide sequence: TGTGCCAGCAGCTTAATGGGACAGGGGGTGTTTAACGAGCAGTACTTC. The chain combines TRBV13 with TRBJ2-7; 11 bases align to TRBD1. The CDR3 is 16 amino acids. V lost 2 bases, J lost 5 bases, and 8 bases stayed unmatched. Looked up from germline, CDR1 is PRHDT and CDR2 is FYEKMQ (reference sequence).

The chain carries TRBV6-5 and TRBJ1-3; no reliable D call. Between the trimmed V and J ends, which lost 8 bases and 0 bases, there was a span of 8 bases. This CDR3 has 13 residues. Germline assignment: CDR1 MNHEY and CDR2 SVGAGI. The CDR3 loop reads CASWHPSGNTIYF. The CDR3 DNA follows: TGTGCCAGCTGGCACCCCTCTGGAAACACCATATATTTT.

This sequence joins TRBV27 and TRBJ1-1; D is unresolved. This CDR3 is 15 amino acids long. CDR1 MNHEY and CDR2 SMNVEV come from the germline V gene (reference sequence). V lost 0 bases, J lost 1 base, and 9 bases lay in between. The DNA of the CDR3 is TGTGCCAGCAGTTTATCAGTGGCTCCGAACACTGAAGCTTTCTTT. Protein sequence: CASSLSVAPNTEAFF.

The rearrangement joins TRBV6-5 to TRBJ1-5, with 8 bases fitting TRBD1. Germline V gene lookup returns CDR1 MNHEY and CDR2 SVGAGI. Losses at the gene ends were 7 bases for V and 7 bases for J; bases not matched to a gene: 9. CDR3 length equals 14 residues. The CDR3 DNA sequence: TGTGCCAGCACCCCACTGAGACAGGGGCAGCCCCAGCATTTT. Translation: CASTPLRQGQPQHF.